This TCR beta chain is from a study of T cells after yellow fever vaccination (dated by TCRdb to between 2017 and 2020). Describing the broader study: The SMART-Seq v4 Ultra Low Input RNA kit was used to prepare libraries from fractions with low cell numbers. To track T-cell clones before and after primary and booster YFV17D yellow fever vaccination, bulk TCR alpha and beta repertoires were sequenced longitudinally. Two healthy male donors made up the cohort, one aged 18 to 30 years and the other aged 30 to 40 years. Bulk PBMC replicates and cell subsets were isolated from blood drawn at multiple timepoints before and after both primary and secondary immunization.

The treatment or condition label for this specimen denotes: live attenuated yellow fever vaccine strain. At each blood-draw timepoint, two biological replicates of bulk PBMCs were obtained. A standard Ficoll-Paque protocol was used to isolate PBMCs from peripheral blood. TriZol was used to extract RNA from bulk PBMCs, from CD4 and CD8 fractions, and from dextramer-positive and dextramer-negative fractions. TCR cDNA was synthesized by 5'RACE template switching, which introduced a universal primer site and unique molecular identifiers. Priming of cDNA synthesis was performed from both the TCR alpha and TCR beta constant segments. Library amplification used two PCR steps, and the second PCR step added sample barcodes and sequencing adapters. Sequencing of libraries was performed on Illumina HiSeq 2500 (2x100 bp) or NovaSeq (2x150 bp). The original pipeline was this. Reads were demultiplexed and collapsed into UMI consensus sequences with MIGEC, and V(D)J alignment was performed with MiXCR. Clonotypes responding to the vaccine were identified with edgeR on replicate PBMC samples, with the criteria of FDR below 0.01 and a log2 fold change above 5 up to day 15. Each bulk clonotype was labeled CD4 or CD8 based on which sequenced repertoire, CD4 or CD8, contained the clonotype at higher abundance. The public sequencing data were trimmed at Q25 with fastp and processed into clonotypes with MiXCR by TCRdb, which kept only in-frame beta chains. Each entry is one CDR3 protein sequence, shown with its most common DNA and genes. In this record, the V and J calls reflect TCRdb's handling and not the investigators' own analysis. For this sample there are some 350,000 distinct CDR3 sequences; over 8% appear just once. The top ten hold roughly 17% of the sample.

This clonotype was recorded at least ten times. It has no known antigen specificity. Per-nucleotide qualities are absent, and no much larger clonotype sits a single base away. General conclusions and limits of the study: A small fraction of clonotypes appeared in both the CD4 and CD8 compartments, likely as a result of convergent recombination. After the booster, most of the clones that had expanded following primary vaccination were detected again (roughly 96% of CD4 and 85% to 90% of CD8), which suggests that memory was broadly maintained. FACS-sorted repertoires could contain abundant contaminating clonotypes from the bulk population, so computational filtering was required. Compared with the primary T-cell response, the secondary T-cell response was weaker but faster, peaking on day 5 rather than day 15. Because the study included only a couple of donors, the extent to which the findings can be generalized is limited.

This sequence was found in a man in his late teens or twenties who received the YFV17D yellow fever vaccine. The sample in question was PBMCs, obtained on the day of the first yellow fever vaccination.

The sequenced DNA: TGCAGTGCTAGTCCTAGACAGATCTCCTACGAGCAGTACGTC. This translates into CSASPRQISYEQYV. The V gene is TRBV20-1 and the J gene is TRBJ2-7; the best D guess is TRBD1, with 5 bases matching. The CDR3 spans 14 residues, from the cysteine through the valine. Only the CDR3 part of the read is kept: 42 bases, read in frame from the first base. Reading the germline V gene (reference sequence) gives CDR1 DFQATT and CDR2 SNEGSKA. The trim is 3 bases for V and 0 bases for J, with a gap of 12 bases between the germline ends.